Below are 22 T cell receptor beta chains sequenced from a single sample in a study of blood T cell repertoires in COVID-19. The assay was immunoSEQ multiplex PCR, and TCRdb's table has in-frame clones only and misses some. The sample has roughly 330,000 clones, over 70% seen once; the top ten hold roughly 1.1%. The source material was peripheral blood. The source of these receptors is a woman aged 50 to 60 with acute or convalescent COVID-19.

This clone was detected only a few times. CDR3 coding DNA: TGTGCCAGCAGCCGACAGGGGTACTACGAGCAGTACTTC. This sequence encodes CASSRQGYYEQYF. The V and J genes are TRBV2 and TRBJ2-7, with TRBD1 identical over 8 bases. The CDR3 runs to 13 residues. CDR1 and CDR2 (germline): SNHLY, FYNNEI. The J segment lost 3 bases and the V segment lost 6 bases, leaving 4 bases of the junction unmatched. Using reference TRBV2 and TRBJ2-7 for the parts outside the CDR3, the full variable domain is EPEVTQTPSHQVTQMGQEVILRCVPISNHLYFYWYRQILGQKVEFLVSFYNNEISEKSEIFDDQFSVERPDGSNFTLKIRSTKLEDSAMYFCASSRQGYYEQYFGPGTRLTVT.

The gene calls are TRBV6-5 and TRBJ1-1; 9 nucleotides align to TRBD1. The CDR3 sequence is 14 residues long. The ends lost 5 bases at V and 4 bases at J; junction bases unmatched: 5. Germline V gives CDR1 MNHEY, CDR2 SVGAGI. CDR3 protein: CASSLGQGGTEAFF. The CDR3 nucleotides are TGTGCCAGCAGTCTGGGACAGGGAGGCACTGAAGCTTTCTTT.

The CDR3 DNA sequence: TGCGCCAGCAGCCCGAGCGGGGGGGCCTACGAGCAGTACGTC. It codes for CASSPSGGAYEQYV. V usage is TRBV5-1 and J usage is TRBJ2-7; 10 bases agree with TRBD2. CDR1 SGHRS and CDR2 YFSETQ come from the germline V gene. V trimming: 4 bases; J trimming: 2 bases; junction bases outside the gene matches: 3. There are 14 residues in the CDR3.

The V call is TRBV6-4, the J call TRBJ2-5; 8 nucleotides line up with TRBD1. The CDR3 spans 13 residues. Per germline, CDR1 MRHNA and CDR2 SNTAGT. Trimming removed 6 bases from V and 7 bases from J; junction bases left unmatched: 7. CDR3 amino acids: CASSGDRGGTQYF. The CDR3, as DNA: TGTGCCAGCAGCGGCGACAGGGGCGGGACCCAGTACTTC.

This chain links TRBV12-3 or TRBV12-4 with TRBJ2-7; D gene ambiguous. V lost 2 bases, J lost 3 bases, and 8 bases lay in between. The CDR3 is made up of 13 amino acids. The DNA for the CDR3 is TGTGCCAGCAGTTTAAACTTTTACTACGAGCAGTACTTC. Protein: CASSLNFYYEQYF.

Comment on this clone: The junction and the germline gene differ at one end; a read error may be behind it. The V call is TRBV28, the J call TRBJ1-4; no firm D call. The germline gives CDR1 MDHEN, CDR2 SYDVKM. The CDR3 contains 13 residues. The CDR3 sequence is CVSGAVEGEKLFF. CDR3 nucleotide sequence: TGTGTCAGCGGTGCAGTGGAGGGTGAAAAACTGTTTTTT.

The CDR3 sequence is CASGLAASSTGVPYEQYF. The CDR3 bases are TGTGCTAGTGGTTTAGCTGCCTCGAGTACAGGGGTCCCCTACGAGCAGTACTTC. The chain carries TRBV12-5 and TRBJ2-7, with TRBD1 matching 7 bases. V trimming: 3 bases; J trimming: 2 bases; junction bases outside the gene matches: 16. CDR3 size: 18 residues. The germline gives CDR1 LGHNT, CDR2 FRNRAP.

This sequence joins TRBV7-6 and TRBJ1-4, with D possibly matching TRBD1 (5 bases). The CDR3 covers 16 residues. V lost 1 base and J 8 bases, leaving 17 bases between the germline ends. Germline loops: CDR1 SGHVS, CDR2 FNYEAQ. The DNA of the CDR3 is TGTGCCAGCAGCTTAGTAGCGGGCCAGGGAGGCGAAAAACTGTTTTTT. Translating gives CASSLVAGQGGEKLFF.

The chain recombines TRBV2 with TRBJ2-2; the match to TRBD1 covers 8 bases. The CDR3 runs 16 residues. Trimming took 4 bases from V and 5 from J; bases not matched to a gene: 9. Germline V gene data show CDR1 as SNHLY and CDR2 as FYNNEI. The CDR3 spells CASSGRTGSLTGELFF. CDR3 DNA sequence: TGTGCCAGCAGTGGTAGGACAGGGTCCCTGACCGGGGAGCTGTTTTTT. The full variable domain, in which reference TRBV2 and TRBJ2-2 provide the parts outside the CDR3, is EPEVTQTPSHQVTQMGQEVILRCVPISNHLYFYWYRQILGQKVEFLVSFYNNEISEKSEIFDDQFSVERPDGSNFTLKIRSTKLEDSAMYFCASSGRTGSLTGELFFGEGSRLTVL.

V usage is TRBV9 and J usage is TRBJ2-3, with 14 bases fitting TRBD2. The germline V gene has CDR1 SGDLS and CDR2 YYNGEE. This CDR3 has 19 amino acids. J lost 2 bases, V lost 3 bases, and 11 bases had no gene match. CDR3 in DNA: TGTGCCAGCAGCGGCCACCCTGGGACTAGCGGGGGCCACACAGATACGCAGTATTTT. It encodes CASSGHPGTSGGHTDTQYF.

The chain uses TRBV2 and TRBJ2-7; D possibly corresponds to TRBD2 (5 bases). Germline CDR1 is SNHLY and CDR2 is FYNNEI. Trimming left V 7 bases short and J 3 bases short, with 13 bases between. The CDR3 covers 13 residues. The CDR3 DNA is TGTGCCAGCATATGGGGAGAAGGCTACGAGCAGTACGTC. The encoded protein is CASIWGEGYEQYV.

V gene TRBV5-6 combines with J gene TRBJ1-1; D is perhaps TRBD1 (6 bases). V was trimmed by 1 base and J by 1 base, leaving 8 bases between them. The length of the CDR3 is 14 residues. Germline lookup yields CDR1 SGHDT and CDR2 YYEEEE. The CDR3 DNA reads TGTGCCAGCAGCTTGACAGGGCCGAACACTGAAGCTTTCTTT. Translation: CASSLTGPNTEAFF.

The chain uses TRBV4-1 and TRBJ2-2; tentative D call: TRBD1 (6 bases). Per the germline V gene, CDR1 is MGHRA and CDR2 is YSYEKL. The CDR3 consists of 16 residues. Trimming cost V 0 bases and J 0 bases, with 8 bases left between them. The CDR3 here is CASSQEDSANTGELFF. In DNA form, the CDR3 reads TGCGCCAGCAGCCAAGAGGACAGCGCGAACACCGGGGAGCTGTTTTTT.

This clone was seen once. This rearrangement joins TRBV7-2 to TRBJ1-2; maybe TRBD1 (6 bases). Germline values: CDR1 SGHTA, CDR2 FQGNSA. The CDR3 consists of 15 residues. V was clipped by 0 bases and J by 6 bases, with 14 bases between them. The CDR3 sequence is CASSLATGGPDGYTF. The DNA for the CDR3 is TGTGCCAGCAGCTTAGCGACGGGGGGCCCCGATGGCTACACCTTC.

V gene TRBV27 combines with J gene TRBJ1-5, with 8 bases aligning to TRBD1. V dropped 4 bases and J dropped 6; count of bases not matched to a gene: 5. Germline V CDR1 and CDR2: MNHEY, SMNVEV (reference sequence). This CDR3 has 14 residues. The CDR3 DNA follows: TGTGCCAGCAGTTCCGGACAGGGCAGTCAGCCCCAGCATTTT. This encodes CASSSGQGSQPQHF.

This rearrangement joins TRBV21-1 to TRBJ1-4; whether TRBD1, the table's D call, matches the DNA was not checked. TRBV21-1 is an annotated pseudogene. The CDR3 has 14 residues. CDR3 nucleotides: TGTGCCAGCAGCAAGGGACAGGGTAGAGAAAAACTGTTTTTT. This encodes CASSKGQGREKLFF.

The rearrangement uses TRBV3-1 (or the pseudogene TRBV3-2) and TRBJ2-7, with TRBD2 as a possible D gene (6 bases). V was cut by 0 bases and J by 8 bases, with 11 bases left in between. From germline, CDR1 is LGHDT and CDR2 YNNKEL (reference sequence). The length of the CDR3 is 13 residues. The CDR3 coding sequence is TGTGCCAGCAGCCAAGAGGGGGGAAATAAGCAGTACTTC. As protein: CASSQEGGNKQYF.

The genes are TRBV7-8 and TRBJ1-4; D might be TRBD1 (5 bases). The CDR3 has 13 amino acids. Deletions cut 7 bases from V and 8 bases from J, with 14 bases between. The V gene's germline CDR1 is SGHVS and CDR2 FQNEAQ. CDR3: CASNRGEGEKLFF. Here the CDR3 DNA reads TGTGCCAGCAACCGAGGGGAGGGAGAAAAACTGTTTTTT.

This chain joins TRBV3-1 (or the pseudogene TRBV3-2) and TRBJ1-3; no definite D call. CDR3 length: 18 amino acids. The V end lost 0 bases, the J end lost 4 bases, and 19 bases lay between the germline ends. CDR1 and CDR2 from the germline V gene are LGHDT and YNNKEL (reference sequence). CDR3 sequence (DNA): TGTGCCAGCAGCCAAGATAGGGCCCTTGGAGGGAACGGAAACACCATATATTTT. Protein sequence: CASSQDRALGGNGNTIYF.

This chain connects TRBV3-1 (or the pseudogene TRBV3-2) to TRBJ2-3; D perhaps matches TRBD1 (6 bases). CDR1 and CDR2 (germline): LGHDT, YNNKEL (reference sequence). Trimming took off 4 bases at V and 0 bases at J, with 14 bases between the two ends. The CDR3 has 16 amino acids. The CDR3 loop reads CASSLAGVRSTDTQYF. The CDR3 DNA reads as TGTGCCAGCAGCCTCGCAGGGGTGAGGAGCACAGATACGCAGTATTTT.

This sequence joins TRBV9 and TRBJ2-7; maybe TRBD1 (6 bases). V was clipped by 0 bases and J by 2 bases, with 12 bases between them. CDR3 length equals 15 residues. Germline V gene lookup returns CDR1 SGDLS and CDR2 YYNGEE. The CDR3 DNA reads TGTGCCAGCAGCGTAGGGGGACACCTAACCTACGAGCAGTACTTC. Encoded protein: CASSVGGHLTYEQYF. Combining the CDR3 with reference TRBV9 and TRBJ2-7 gives the whole variable domain DSGVTQTPKHLITATGQRVTLRCSPRSGDLSVYWYQQSLDQGLQFLIQYYNGEERAKGNILERFSAQQFPDLHSELNLSSLELGDSALYFCASSVGGHLTYEQYFGPGTRLTVT.

The J gene is TRBJ2-2, the V gene TRBV5-1; TRBD1 aligns across 12 bases. The germline gives CDR1 SGHRS, CDR2 YFSETQ. Germline trimming cut 3 bases from V and 3 bases from J; bases unmatched to any gene: 6. The CDR3 has 17 amino acids. The CDR3: CASSWDRGQRDTGELFF. CDR3 DNA: TGCGCCAGCAGCTGGGACAGGGGGCAGAGGGACACCGGGGAGCTGTTTTTT.